These T cell receptor beta chains were read from a single sample in a study of OX40 agonist ivuxolimab in advanced cancers. Generated by immunoSEQ multiplex PCR, the TCRdb table keeps only in-frame clones and is missing some. The table lists 77,000 or so clones, 84% of them singletons. This material consisted of CD4+ or CD8+ T cells sorted from blood, taken in a trial of the OX40 agonist ivuxolimab. The source of these receptors is an adult with an advanced solid tumor such as melanoma, head and neck, liver or kidney cancer. Each CDR3 is given with its conserved first and last residue. The order of the fields is D gene, V gene, clone size, J gene, CDR3 DNA, CDR3 protein. D genes are given only for firm matches. The size field is filled for only some rows; it gives once, few, many or a size class.

.	TRBV5-1	.	TRBJ1-6	TGCGCCAGCAGACAGGGCTATAATTCACCCCTCCACTTT	CASRQGYNSPLHF
.	TRBV7-9	.	TRBJ1-1	TGTGCCAGCAGCATTAGGGGACAACTGAACACTGAAGCTTTCTTT	CASSIRGQLNTEAFF
.	TRBV2	.	TRBJ2-3	TGTGCCAGCAGTGATGGACAGACGGATACGCAGTATTTT	CASSDGQTDTQYF
TRBD2	TRBV7-2	.	TRBJ2-7	TGTGCCAGCAGCCCGGGACTAGCGGGGGGCGAGCAGTACTTC	CASSPGLAGGEQYF
.	TRBV9	.	TRBJ2-2	TGTGCCAGCAGCGCCAATATAGGGTCACGGGGGGCCAACACCGGGGAGCTGTTTTTT	CASSANIGSRGANTGELFF
.	TRBV6-1	few	TRBJ1-5	TGTGCCAGCAGCCGCTTCGGTAGCAATCAGCCCCAGCATTTT	CASSRFGSNQPQHF
.	TRBV30	.	TRBJ1-6	TGTGCCTGGAGTGTTAGGGATCGCTCACCCCTCCACTTT	CAWSVRDRSPLHF
.	TRBV29-1	once	TRBJ1-1	TGCAGCGTTCTATTGGTGCGGACTGAAGCTTTCTTT	CSVLLVRTEAFF
.	TRBV28	once	TRBJ1-5	TGTGCCAGCAGTTCAGCCGGGCCTTCCAATCAGCCCCAGCATTTT	CASSSAGPSNQPQHF
.	TRBV4-1	.	TRBJ2-3	TGCGCCAGCAGCCAGTTGTACGCAGATACGCAGTATTTT	CASSQLYADTQYF
TRBD1	TRBV5-4	.	TRBJ2-1	TGTGCCAGCAGCTTGCAGGGGGCGAGGAATGAGCAGTTCTTC	CASSLQGARNEQFF
TRBD2	TRBV5-1	.	TRBJ2-5	TGCGCCAGCAGCTTGGGACTAGCGGGAGAGGAGACCCAGTACTTC	CASSLGLAGEETQYF
.	TRBV10-3	.	TRBJ2-2	TGTGCCATCAGTGATGCGGGACAAGCGAACACCGGGGAGCTGTTTTTT	CAISDAGQANTGELFF
TRBD1	TRBV28	.	TRBJ1-5	TGTGCCAGCAGCTCCCCCTTGACAGGGGGAGGGAATCAGCCCCAGCATTTT	CASSSPLTGGGNQPQHF
.	TRBV18	once	TRBJ2-7	TGTGCCAGCTCACCACCGGAGGGCCACGAGCAGTACTTC	CASSPPEGHEQYF
TRBD1	TRBV5-1	once	TRBJ1-4	TGCGCCAGCAGCCAAAGGACAGGGACTGAAAAACTGTTTTTT	CASSQRTGTEKLFF
TRBD2	TRBV4-3	.	TRBJ2-5	TGCGCCAGCAGCCAAGGGGCCCTAGCGGGAGGGGACCAAGAGACCCAGTACTTC	CASSQGALAGGDQETQYF
TRBD1	TRBV6-6	once	TRBJ2-2	TGTGCCAGCAGTAGGACAGGAGACACCGGGGAGCTGTTTTTT	CASSRTGDTGELFF
.	TRBV28	.	TRBJ1-2	TGTGCCAGCAGTGAGAGGTTTTATGGCTACACCTTC	CASSERFYGYTF
TRBD2	TRBV28	.	TRBJ2-1	TGTGCCAGCAACAGCGGGAGGGCCGGTAATGAGCAGTTCTTC	CASNSGRAGNEQFF
TRBD1	TRBV27	.	TRBJ1-2	TGTGCCAGCAGGGATGGAGGACAGGTCTATGGCTACACCTTC	CASRDGGQVYGYTF
.	TRBV7-9	.	TRBJ1-2	TGTGCCAGCAGCCCCCTAGGGGTTAACTATGGCTACACCTTC	CASSPLGVNYGYTF
TRBD1	TRBV19	.	TRBJ1-3	TGTGCCAGTCAGTCGGGACAGGTATACTTCTCTGGAAACACCATATATTTT	CASQSGQVYFSGNTIYF
.	TRBV7-6	once	TRBJ2-3	TGTGCCAGCAGCTTATTCGGGACCCTCATGTATACGCAGTATTTT	CASSLFGTLMYTQYF
.	TRBV27	once	TRBJ1-2	TGTGCCAGCAGTTTAGCCGGGGGAGCTTTCCCTTATGGCTACACCTTC	CASSLAGGAFPYGYTF
TRBD1	TRBV11-1	.	TRBJ2-1	TGTGCCAGCAGCCCAGACAGGGGCTCCTACAATGAGCAGTTCTTC	CASSPDRGSYNEQFF
TRBD2	TRBV7-2	.	TRBJ2-3	TGTGCCAGCAGCGCAAGAAGGCGGGAGGGGCTCGATACGCAGTATTTT	CASSARRREGLDTQYF
TRBD1	TRBV2	once	TRBJ1-2	TGTGCCAGCAGTGTGCAGGGGGCGAGCCATGGCTACACCTTC	CASSVQGASHGYTF
.	TRBV2	.	TRBJ1-5	TGTGCCAGCAGTGAAGCGGCACAGCTCCAGCATTTT	CASSEAAQLQHF
.	TRBV9	.	TRBJ1-6	TGTGCCAGCAGCGTAGGACAGCTCTATAATTCACCCCTCCACTTT	CASSVGQLYNSPLHF
.	TRBV7-2	.	TRBJ1-3	TGTGCCAGCAGCACAGGGAGTGGAAACACCATATATTTT	CASSTGSGNTIYF
TRBD1	TRBV4-1	.	TRBJ2-7	TGCGCCAGCAGCCACCCTGGACAGGGGAAATACGAGCAGTACTTC	CASSHPGQGKYEQYF